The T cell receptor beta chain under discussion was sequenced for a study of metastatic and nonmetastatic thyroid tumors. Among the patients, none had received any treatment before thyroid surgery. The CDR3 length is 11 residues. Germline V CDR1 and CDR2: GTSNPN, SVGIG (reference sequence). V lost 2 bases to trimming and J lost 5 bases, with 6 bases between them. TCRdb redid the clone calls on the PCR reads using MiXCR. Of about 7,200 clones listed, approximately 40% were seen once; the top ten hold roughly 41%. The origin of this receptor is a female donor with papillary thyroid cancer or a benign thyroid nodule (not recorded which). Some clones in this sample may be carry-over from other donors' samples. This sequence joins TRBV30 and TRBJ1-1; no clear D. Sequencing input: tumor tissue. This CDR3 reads CAWSKITEAFF. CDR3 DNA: TGTGCCTGGAGTAAGATTACTGAAGCTTTCTTT. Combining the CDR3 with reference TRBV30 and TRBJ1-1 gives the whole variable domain SQTIHQWPATLVQPVGSPLSLECTVEGTSNPNLYWYRQAAGRGLQLLFYSVGIGQISSEVPQNLSASRPQDRQFILSSKKLLLSDSGFYLCAWSKITEAFFGQGTRLTVV.